The 30 T cell receptor beta chains given below trace back to one sample, sequenced in a study of CD8 T cells in Susac syndrome. Random-hexamer reverse transcription was applied to 0.5 to 1 ug RNA. TCRdb reprocessed the immunoSEQ multiplex PCR reads via MiXCR and lists one record per CDR3 protein. The sample records approximately 110,000 distinct CDR3 sequences, more than 85% being singletons. The sample consisted of CD8+ T cells from PBMCs. All receptors derive from a human donor with multiple sclerosis.

The rearrangement links TRBV9 to TRBJ2-2; D is unclear. The CDR3 has 11 amino acids. Germline CDR1 is SGDLS and CDR2 is YYNGEE. In DNA, the CDR3 is TGTGCTAGTGGTTCTACCGGGGAGCTGTTTTTT. It is translated as CASGSTGELFF.

The chain recombines TRBV20-1 with TRBJ2-1; 11 bases line up with TRBD2. CDR3 length equals 15 residues. Germline V CDR1 and CDR2: DFQATT, SNEGSKA (reference sequence). V gave up 5 bases and J gave up 0 bases; unmatched junction bases: 3. The CDR3 nucleotides read TGCAGTGCTCGCGGACTAGCGGGCTCCTACAATGAGCAGTTCTTC. It specifies CSARGLAGSYNEQFF.

The sample holds a few counts of this clonotype. The chain recombines TRBV4-2 with TRBJ2-7; D may be TRBD1 or TRBD2 (5 bases each). The germline V gene has CDR1 LGHNA and CDR2 YNFKEQ. The V gene lost 4 bases and the J gene lost 3 bases, with 22 bases spanning the gap. The CDR3 is 17 residues long. The CDR3 DNA reads as TGTGCCAGCAGCCGACGAGGGACGGGTAATTCTGTCTACGAGCAGTACTTC. Residues: CASSRRGTGNSVYEQYF.

This clonotype is a singleton in its sample. V is TRBV27 and J is TRBJ2-1, with 8 bases aligning to TRBD2. Unmatched junction bases numbered 7, after V lost 8 bases and J lost 4 bases. CDR1 is MNHEY and CDR2 is SMNVEV in the germline V gene (reference sequence). The CDR3 contains 14 residues. The CDR3 DNA reads TGTGCCAGCCTCCCGGGACTAGAGTACAATGAGCAGTTCTTC. Protein sequence: CASLPGLEYNEQFF.

The J gene is TRBJ2-7, the V gene TRBV9; D ambiguous. The CDR3 loop spans 12 amino acids. V lost 0 bases, J lost 5 bases, and 6 bases lay in between. The germline V gene encodes CDR1 SGDLS and CDR2 YYNGEE. CDR3 sequence: CASSVEVDEQYF. The CDR3 region has the DNA TGTGCCAGCAGCGTAGAAGTGGACGAGCAGTACTTC.

This clonotype has only a few counts. The chain recombines TRBV7-8 with TRBJ2-7, with D uncertain. Germline V gives CDR1 SGHVS, CDR2 FQNEAQ. V lost 3 bases, J lost 0 bases, and 3 bases lay in between. This CDR3 region has 12 residues. The CDR3 bases are TGTGCCAGCAGCTTTAGCTCCTACGAGCAGTACTTC. This codes for CASSFSSYEQYF.

The CDR3 DNA reads as TGTGCCAGTAGTATCACCCCCACGGCGGGCTATGGCTACACCTTC. It codes for CASSITPTAGYGYTF. This chain links TRBV19 with TRBJ1-2; no reliable D call. Germline V gene lookup returns CDR1 LNHDA and CDR2 SQIVND (reference sequence). The V and J ends lost 3 bases and 4 bases respectively, with 15 bases between them. The CDR3 has 15 residues.

The genes are TRBV10-3 and TRBJ1-4, with D perhaps matching TRBD1 (6 bases). The CDR3 length is 14 residues. The V gene's germline CDR1 is ENHRY and CDR2 SYGVKD. Trimming cost V 2 bases and J 8 bases, with 12 bases left between them. DNA for the CDR3: TGTGCCATCAGTGAGACAGGGCTTCGAGAAAAACTGTTTTTT. It is translated as CAISETGLREKLFF.

This clonotype was counted a few times. The chain joins TRBV27 to TRBJ1-3; no clear D gene. The CDR3 has 13 residues. Germline V CDR1 and CDR2: MNHEY, SMNVEV (reference sequence). The V end lost 5 bases, the J end lost 0 bases, and 5 bases lay between the germline ends. The CDR3 reads CASSTDSGNTIYF. CDR3 nucleotide sequence: TGTGCCAGCAGTACAGACTCTGGAAACACCATATATTTT.

V gene TRBV19 combines with J gene TRBJ1-1; no clear D. Trimming stripped 3 bases from V and 3 bases from J, with 5 bases between. From germline, CDR1 is LNHDA and CDR2 SQIVND (reference sequence). The CDR3 length is 12 residues. CDR3 DNA: TGTGCCAGTAGTATTGGGTACACTGAAGCTTTCTTT. Protein: CASSIGYTEAFF.

This sequence joins TRBV9 and TRBJ2-5; the D is unclear. This CDR3 is built from 18 residues. V lost 2 bases and J lost 2, with 22 bases in between. Germline V gene lookup returns CDR1 SGDLS and CDR2 YYNGEE. The CDR3 protein is CASSVTGARGDPQETQYF. As DNA, the CDR3 is TGTGCCAGCAGCGTCACGGGCGCCCGCGGAGACCCGCAAGAGACCCAGTACTTC.

The CDR3, as DNA: TGTGCCAGCAGTGAAGATCACCGCAGCTATGGCTACACCTTC. Amino acids: CASSEDHRSYGYTF. The gene calls are TRBV2 and TRBJ1-2; D uncertain. The CDR3 has 14 residues. Germline CDR1 and CDR2: SNHLY and FYNNEI. Trimming removed 1 base at V and 4 bases at J, with 10 bases between.

This clonotype occurred once. The chain joins TRBV6-1 to TRBJ2-7; D possibly corresponds to TRBD2 (6 bases). V dropped 4 bases and J dropped 4 bases, with 20 bases sitting between them. Germline V gene sequence: CDR1 MNHNS, CDR2 SASEGT. The CDR3 is made up of 16 amino acids. The CDR3 DNA reads TGTGCCAGCAGTGGGTTCGAACTAGCAGGAGCTTACGAGCAGTACGTC. Translation gives CASSGFELAGAYEQYV.

The rearrangement uses TRBV2 and TRBJ2-5; D is perhaps TRBD1 or TRBD2 (5 bases each). CDR3 length equals 14 residues. From germline, CDR1 is SNHLY and CDR2 FYNNEI. The germline V and J ends were trimmed by 2 bases and 5 bases, with 12 bases remaining between them. CDR3 amino acids: CASSELGWDETQYF. As DNA, the CDR3 is TGTGCCAGCAGTGAACTGGGATGGGACGAGACCCAGTACTTC.

This clonotype was found once. The chain joins TRBV5-1 to TRBJ2-7; D unresolved. The germline V gene has CDR1 SGHRS and CDR2 YFSETQ. The ends were cut back, 0 bases at V and 6 bases at J, with 10 bases in the middle. The CDR3 loop spans 13 amino acids. CDR3 sequence reads: CASSLALSGEQYF. CDR3 coding DNA: TGCGCCAGCAGCTTGGCTCTCTCGGGCGAGCAGTACTTC.

The chain has TRBV15 and TRBJ1-2, with a possible D match to TRBD1 (5 bases). Trimming cost V 6 bases and J 3 bases, with 17 bases left between them. Germline V gives CDR1 LNHNV, CDR2 YYDKDF (reference sequence). CDR3 length: 15 residues. CDR3 in amino acids: CATRDTFGADYGYTF. In DNA, the CDR3 is TGTGCCACCAGAGATACATTCGGGGCGGACTATGGCTACACCTTC.

The chain links TRBV12-3 or TRBV12-4 to TRBJ2-3; 7 nucleotides align to TRBD2. Trimming removed 8 bases from V and 1 base from J; junction bases left unmatched: 6. The CDR3 contains 14 residues. The CDR3 bases are TGTGCCAGCCTTACGGGGGGTGGCACAGATACGCAGTATTTT. Its translation is CASLTGGGTDTQYF.

This rearrangement joins TRBV6-6 to TRBJ2-7, with D maybe TRBD1 (6 bases). V lost 7 bases and J 4 bases, leaving 14 bases between the germline ends. CDR3 length: 13 residues. Per germline, CDR1 MNHNY and CDR2 SVGAGI (reference sequence). The CDR3 here is CASTISDRYEQYF. CDR3 DNA sequence: TGTGCCAGCACCATATCCGACAGGTACGAGCAGTACTTC.

The chain is built from TRBV6-1 and TRBJ1-4; D is undetermined. Trimming removed 4 bases from V and 6 bases from J, with 12 bases in between. The germline V gene encodes CDR1 MNHNS and CDR2 SASEGT. This CDR3 spans 14 amino acids. For the CDR3, the DNA is TGTGCCAGCAGTGTCGGCACTTGGGATGAAAAACTGTTTTTT. This encodes CASSVGTWDEKLFF.

The V gene is TRBV13, the J gene TRBJ1-2; possibly TRBD1 for D (5 bases). Germline assignment: CDR1 PRHDT and CDR2 FYEKMQ (reference sequence). Deletions cut 2 bases from V and 0 bases from J, with 13 bases between. The CDR3 consists of 16 residues. The CDR3 here is CASSLRTGRANYGYTF. The CDR3 region has the DNA TGTGCCAGCAGCTTACGTACCGGCAGGGCTAACTATGGCTACACCTTC. The variable domain in full, with the rest retrieved from reference TRBV13 and TRBJ1-2, is AAGVIQSPRHLIKEKRETATLKCYPIPRHDTVYWYQQGPGQDPQFLISFYEKMQSDKGSIPDRFSAQQFSDYHSELNMSSLELGDSALYFCASSLRTGRANYGYTFGSGTRLTVV.

The V call is TRBV4-1, the J call TRBJ2-1, with 10 bases matching TRBD1. Germline CDR1 and CDR2: MGHRA and YSYEKL. The CDR3 sequence is 15 residues long. V lost 10 bases and J lost 1; bases outside the gene matches: 7. CDR3 coding DNA: TGCGCCACCCAGGGGGGACAGGGGTCCTACAATGAGCAGTTCTTC. Translating it yields CATQGGQGSYNEQFF.

CDR3 protein: CASSLGPSWGYEQYF. The CDR3 DNA reads TGTGCCAGCAGCTTGGGGCCTTCCTGGGGCTACGAGCAGTACTTC. The chain joins TRBV5-6 to TRBJ2-7; D not certain. The germline V gene encodes CDR1 SGHDT and CDR2 YYEEEE. V shed 0 bases and J shed 3 bases, with 13 bases lying between them. The CDR3 extends over 15 amino acids.

This clonotype came up once. The genes are TRBV4-1 and TRBJ2-7; tentatively, D is TRBD1 (6 bases). V gave up 1 base and J gave up 5 bases, with 15 bases separating them. CDR3 length equals 15 residues. Germline values: CDR1 MGHRA, CDR2 YSYEKL. This CDR3 reads CASSQVRASGDEQYF. CDR3 nucleotide sequence: TGCGCCAGCAGCCAAGTTAGGGCCTCAGGGGACGAGCAGTACTTC.

The V call is TRBV7-9, the J call TRBJ2-7; TRBD2 matches 10 bases. The CDR3 has 15 amino acids. Trimming took 6 bases from V and 0 from J; bases not matched to a gene: 5. Germline-derived CDR1 and CDR2 are SEHNR and FQNEAQ (reference sequence). CDR3 protein: CASRGLAGDSYEQYF. In nucleotides, the CDR3 is TGTGCCAGCAGGGGCCTAGCGGGGGACTCCTACGAGCAGTACTTC.

The chain has TRBV5-1 and TRBJ2-1, with TRBD2 matching 11 bases. The CDR3 has 16 amino acids. After removal of 3 bases from V and 9 bases from J, the junction contained 11 bases not matched to a gene. CDR1 is SGHRS and CDR2 is YFSETQ in the germline V gene. The CDR3 here is CASSYSPGLAVREQFF. The CDR3 region has the DNA TGCGCCAGCAGCTACTCACCGGGACTAGCGGTTCGTGAGCAGTTCTTC.

V and J are TRBV7-9 and TRBJ1-1, with D possibly TRBD1 on 6 matching bases. This CDR3 spans 17 amino acids. Trimming left V 5 bases short and J 1 base short, with 20 bases between. The germline V gene encodes CDR1 SEHNR and CDR2 FQNEAQ (reference sequence). The DNA of the CDR3 is TGTGCCAGCAGCCCCCCGTCAGGGGTGATTCCGAACACTGAAGCTTTCTTT. It encodes CASSPPSGVIPNTEAFF.

This clonotype was picked up a small number of times. V and J are TRBV28 and TRBJ2-7; no firm D call. The CDR3 contains 12 residues. V was clipped by 2 bases and J by 1 base, with 3 bases between them. From germline, CDR1 is MDHEN and CDR2 SYDVKM. This CDR3 is CASSLPSYEQYF. CDR3 nucleotide sequence: TGTGCCAGCAGTTTACCGTCCTACGAGCAGTACTTC.

The gene calls are TRBV16 and TRBJ1-5, with a tentative D call TRBD1 (5 bases). Trimming pared 2 bases from V and 0 bases from J, leaving 11 bases between. This CDR3 spans 16 amino acids. In germline, CDR1 is KGHSY, CDR2 FQNENV. This chain's CDR3 is CASSQPTEYSNQPQHF. CDR3 DNA: TGTGCCAGCAGCCAACCGACAGAATATAGCAATCAGCCCCAGCATTTT.

V gene TRBV11-2 combines with J gene TRBJ1-2; D not resolved. From germline, CDR1 is SGHAT and CDR2 FQNNGV. CDR3 length: 11 residues. V lost 5 bases and J lost 6, with 7 bases in between. CDR3 amino acids: CASSQRDGYTF. Here the CDR3 DNA reads TGTGCCAGCAGCCAAAGGGATGGCTACACCTTC. Complete variable domain (other parts from reference TRBV11-2 and TRBJ1-2): EAGVAQSPRYKIIEKRQSVAFWCNPISGHATLYWYQQILGQGPKLLIQFQNNGVVDDSQLPKDRFSAERLKGVDSTLKIQPAKLEDSAVYLCASSQRDGYTFGSGTRLTVV.

On this clonotype itself: The conserved phenylalanine or tryptophan is not found at the CDR3 terminus, so this likely reflects a read error. CDR3: CASSGRTVNTEAFC. For the CDR3, the DNA is TGTGCCAGCAGCGGGAGGACGGTGAACACTGAAGCTTTCTGT. The rearrangement joins TRBV7-9 to TRBJ1-1; the D is unclear. V lost 5 bases and J lost 0, with 10 bases in between. The CDR3 is 14 residues long. Germline CDR1 and CDR2: SEHNR and FQNEAQ (reference sequence).